This T cell receptor beta chain was found in a study of blood T cells in healthy people across ages. The study, taken as a whole, reports: Comparison with aged donors showed that long-lived donors had more naive CD4+ cells and higher diversity. Donor CMV infection status was unknown, possibly confounding age-related changes in expanded clonotypes.

Every sample had a minimum of 6.5 million PBMCs isolated. Trimming took 4 bases from V and 4 from J, leaving 11 bases between them. The V gene's germline CDR1 is SGHKS and CDR2 YYEKEE (reference sequence). The CDR3 sequence is 13 residues long. A J-beta primer mix and a sample-barcoded 5' primer were used in a second PCR of roughly 6 to 11 cycles. Each of the samples gave a minimum of 3 million paired-end reads that contained CDR3. MiXCR, applied by TCRdb to the 5' RACE reads, yields one record per CDR3 protein. The table shows about 1.5 million distinct CDR3 sequences, with approximately 42% occurring only once. This clonotype was found a few times. Antigen unknown.

Material: blood. This rearrangement joins TRBV5-5 to TRBJ1-2; D not resolved. The origin of this receptor is a woman aged 18-29 years in good health. The CDR3 protein is CASSPVWGYGYTF. CDR3 nucleotides: TGTGCCAGCAGCCCCGTTTGGGGCTATGGCTACACCTTC.